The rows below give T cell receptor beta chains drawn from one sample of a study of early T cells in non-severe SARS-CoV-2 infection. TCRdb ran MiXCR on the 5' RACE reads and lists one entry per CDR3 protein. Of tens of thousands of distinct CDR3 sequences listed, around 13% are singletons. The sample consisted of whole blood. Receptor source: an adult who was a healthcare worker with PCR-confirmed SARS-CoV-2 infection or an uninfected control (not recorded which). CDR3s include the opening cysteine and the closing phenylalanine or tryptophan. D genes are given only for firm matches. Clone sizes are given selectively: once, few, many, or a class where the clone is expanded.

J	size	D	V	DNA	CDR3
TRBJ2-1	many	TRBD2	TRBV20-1	TGCAGTGCTAGGTCTAGCGGGAGGGCTCGCTACAATGAGCAGTTCTTC	CSARSSGRARYNEQFF
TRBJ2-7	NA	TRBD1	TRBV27	TGTGCCAGCAAAGAACCGGGACAGCATTACGAGCAGTACTTC	CASKEPGQHYEQYF
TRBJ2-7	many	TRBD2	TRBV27	TGTGCCAGCAGTTCCGGGACTAGCGGGAGGTTCTCCTACGAGCAGTACTTC	CASSSGTSGRFSYEQYF
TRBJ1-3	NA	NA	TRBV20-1	TGCAGTGCTAGAGAGTTGAGCTCTGGAAACACCATATATTTT	CSARELSSGNTIYF
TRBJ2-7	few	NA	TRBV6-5	TGTGCCAGCAGGTCTGGGTCGGACGCCTCCAAGCAGTACTTC	CASRSGSDASKQYF
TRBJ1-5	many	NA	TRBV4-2	TGTGCCAGCAGCCCTCGCCAGGGAGGCAATCAGCCCCAGCATTTT	CASSPRQGGNQPQHF
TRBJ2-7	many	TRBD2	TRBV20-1	TGCAGTGCTAGAGAAAGCGGGAGGTTAAGCGAGCAGTACTTC	CSARESGRLSEQYF
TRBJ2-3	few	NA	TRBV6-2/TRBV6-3	TGTGCCAGCAAGGATCCCGCTCTGGATACGCAGTATTTT	CASKDPALDTQYF
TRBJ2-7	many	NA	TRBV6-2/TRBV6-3	TGTGCCAGCAGTTACATCGCGGGGATCAACGAGCAGTACTTC	CASSYIAGINEQYF
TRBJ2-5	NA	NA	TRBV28	TGTGCCAGCAGCACCCCAACGCGGAGATCAGAGACCCAGTACTTC	CASSTPTRRSETQYF
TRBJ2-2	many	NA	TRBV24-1	TGTGCCACCAGTGCCGCAGGGTCCGGGGAGCTGTTTTTT	CATSAAGSGELFF
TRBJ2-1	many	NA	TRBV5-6	TGTGCCAGCAGCTTTGCCGGCAATGAGCAGTTCTTC	CASSFAGNEQFF
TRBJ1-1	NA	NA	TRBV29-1	TGCAGCGTTGATAGTCGGGCTGAAGCTTTCTTT	CSVDSRAEAFF
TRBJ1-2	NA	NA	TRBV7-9	TGTGCCAGCAGCTCTCCCTGGGGGGATGGCTACACCTTC	CASSSPWGDGYTF
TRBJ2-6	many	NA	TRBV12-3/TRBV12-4	TGTGCCAGCAGTTTTGAGGGACCTGGGGCCAACGTCCTGACTTTC	CASSFEGPGANVLTF
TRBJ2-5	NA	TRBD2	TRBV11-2	TGTGCCAGCAGCTTCTATCTAGCGGCACAAGAGACCCAGTACTTC	CASSFYLAAQETQYF
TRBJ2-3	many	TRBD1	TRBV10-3	TGTGCCATCAGTGAGTCCGACAGGGGTTTAGCAGATACGCAGTATTTT	CAISESDRGLADTQYF